This is a list of T cell receptor beta chains from one sample in a study of T-cell reconstitution after alpha-beta-depleted transplantation in children. TCRdb analysed the PCR reads with MiXCR anew, one entry per CDR3 protein. In the table there are just over 200,000 distinct CDR3 sequences, around 9.2% of which are singletons. The input for sequencing was PBMCs, mostly from graft donor cells, taken 360 days after TCRalphabeta/CD19-depleted stem cell transplant. The receptors derive from a male patient aged 2-15 years who had a stem cell transplant for acute myeloid leukemia, so the T cells may come from the graft donor. CDR3s include the opening cysteine and the closing phenylalanine or tryptophan. The D gene is left open where the match is weak. Size is omitted from some rows. Given values are once, few, many or a class for expanded clones.

j_gene,v_gene,abundance,d_gene,CDR3nt,CDR3aa
TRBJ2-4,TRBV12-3/TRBV12-4,many,TRBD1,TGTGCCAGCAGGATCGGGACAGGGGGCGGCATTCAGTACTTC,CASRIGTGGGIQYF
TRBJ2-1,TRBV12-3/TRBV12-4,many,TRBD1,TGTGCCAGCAGTTCCAGGGGGACCTACTACAATGAGCAGTTCTTC,CASSSRGTYYNEQFF
TRBJ2-7,TRBV25-1,-,-,TGTGCCAGCAATCTTACAGGGTGCGCCTACGAGCAGTACTTC,CASNLTGCAYEQYF
TRBJ2-5,TRBV6-1,-,-,TGTGCCAGCACCCCCCCCAGGGGAATCTGGGAGACCCAGTACTTC,CASTPPRGIWETQYF
TRBJ2-7,TRBV6-1,-,-,TGTGCCAGCAGCTCCCCAGCTAGCATGCTCGAGCAGTACTTC,CASSSPASMLEQYF
TRBJ1-2,TRBV15,-,-,TGTGCCACCAGCAGTCAAGCGGGACATTCGTTCGATGGCTACACCTTC,CATSSQAGHSFDGYTF
TRBJ1-4,TRBV10-1,many,-,TGCGCCAACCGCGACAGGATCGAAACAACTAATGAAAAACTGTTTTTT,CANRDRIETTNEKLFF
TRBJ2-1,TRBV20-1,many,-,TGCAGTGCTAGCGGGCTTAAGCTTAATGAGCAGTTCTTC,CSASGLKLNEQFF
TRBJ2-1,TRBV12-3/TRBV12-4,-,-,TGTGCCAGCAGTTTAGGTGTAGTCCGAGAGCAGTTCTTC,CASSLGVVREQFF
TRBJ2-5,TRBV4-1,few,-,TGCGCCAGCAGCCAAGTTGCGGGCCCAGAGACCCAGTACTTC,CASSQVAGPETQYF
TRBJ2-2,TRBV5-1,few,TRBD2,TGCGCCAGCAGCTCAATCCCCGGGACTAGCGACACCGGGGAGCTGTTTTTT,CASSSIPGTSDTGELFF
TRBJ1-6,TRBV6-4,few,-,TGTGCCAGCAGTGACTCGGCAGGTCGGGATTCACCCCTCCACTTT,CASSDSAGRDSPLHF
TRBJ2-1,TRBV5-1,-,-,TGCGCCAGCAGCCAAGCGGGTAGATCCTACAATGAGCAGTTCTTC,CASSQAGRSYNEQFF
TRBJ2-3,TRBV24-1,-,TRBD2,TGTGCCACCAGTGATTTGGGGCTAGCGGGGGGACCCATTCCTACCGATACGCAGTATTTT,CATSDLGLAGGPIPTDTQYF
TRBJ2-3,TRBV5-8,many,TRBD2,TGTGCCAGCAGCGGAACCGGGACTAGCGGCACAGATACGCAGTATTTT,CASSGTGTSGTDTQYF
TRBJ2-3,TRBV24-1,-,-,TGTGCCACCAGTGATTTGAGGGCAGATACGCAGTATTTT,CATSDLRADTQYF
TRBJ2-5,TRBV5-4,-,-,TGTGCCAGCAGCTTTGGGGGGCGAAGTCGTCAAGAGACCCAGTACTTC,CASSFGGRSRQETQYF
TRBJ2-1,TRBV5-1,few,-,TGCGCCAGCAGCTTAGAGCTCCATGGTGAGCAGTTCTTC,CASSLELHGEQFF
TRBJ1-1,TRBV3-1,many,-,TGTGCCAGCAGCCAAGATGGCAGGGGGAACACTGAAGCTTTCTTT,CASSQDGRGNTEAFF
TRBJ2-5,TRBV20-1,few,TRBD2,TGCAGTGGATTATTAGCGGGACCACAAGAGACCCAGTACTTC,CSGLLAGPQETQYF
TRBJ1-1,TRBV5-1,few,-,TGCGCCAGCAGCTTGGAGCCAGGTGCCCCTACGAACACTGAAGCTTTCTTT,CASSLEPGAPTNTEAFF
TRBJ1-1,TRBV12-3/TRBV12-4,few,TRBD1,TGTGCCAGCAGTTCGGACAGGGCGGGCACTGAAGCTTTCTTT,CASSSDRAGTEAFF
TRBJ1-1,TRBV20-1,-,-,TGCAGTGCTAGGAGGTCAGCCATGAACACTGAAGCTTTCTTT,CSARRSAMNTEAFF
TRBJ2-3,TRBV5-8,-,-,TGTGCCAGCAGCTTGAACCGCGAAGGTCCGGATACGCAGTATTTT,CASSLNREGPDTQYF
TRBJ2-5,TRBV3-1,-,TRBD2,TGTGCCAGCAGATCTAGCGGGAAAGAGACCCAGTACTTC,CASRSSGKETQYF
TRBJ2-3,TRBV29-1,few,-,TGCAGCGTTGAAGACCTGACTAAAGGCACAGATACGCAGTATTTT,CSVEDLTKGTDTQYF
TRBJ1-5,TRBV12-3/TRBV12-4,few,-,TGTGCCAGCACGCCACAGGGTACCATGGGTCAGCCCCAGCATTTT,CASTPQGTMGQPQHF
TRBJ2-1,TRBV12-3/TRBV12-4,-,-,TGTGCCAGCAGTTTAGCGCCCTACCACAATGAGCAGTTCTTC,CASSLAPYHNEQFF
TRBJ2-6,TRBV12-3/TRBV12-4,many,-,TGTGCCAGCAGTTTGCGGGGGCCTGGGGCCAACGTCCTGACTTTC,CASSLRGPGANVLTF
TRBJ2-2,TRBV5-5,few,-,TGTGCCAGCCGGGAAGGGGCTAACACCGGGGAGCTGTTTTTT,CASREGANTGELFF
TRBJ2-5,TRBV21-1,many,-,TGTGCCAGCAGCAAACCTAGCGGGATGGGGCAAGAGACCCAGTACTTC,CASSKPSGMGQETQYF
TRBJ2-1,TRBV7-9,many,TRBD2,TGTGCCAGCAGCTTCCCCGGAACTAGCGGAAACAATGAGCAGTTCTTC,CASSFPGTSGNNEQFF
TRBJ1-3,TRBV12-5,few,-,TGTGCTAGTGGTTTGGTCAGAAACACCATATATTTT,CASGLVRNTIYF
TRBJ2-6,TRBV4-2,few,-,TGTGCCAGCAGCCACAGGACACCTCCTTCTGGGGCCAACGTCCTGACTTTC,CASSHRTPPSGANVLTF
TRBJ1-4,TRBV20-1,-,TRBD1,TGCAGTGCTAGAACCCTAAGGGGGCTTGGTGAAAAACTGTTTTTT,CSARTLRGLGEKLFF
TRBJ2-3,TRBV30,-,-,TGTGCCTGGAGTCCCCCAGCCACAGATACGCAGTATTTT,CAWSPPATDTQYF
TRBJ2-2,TRBV9,many,-,TGTGCCAGCAGCGTAGTGTCAGGGGCAATGAACACCGGGGAGCTGTTTTTT,CASSVVSGAMNTGELFF
TRBJ1-1,TRBV6-5,-,-,TGTGCCAGCAGTTACTGGCCCAGGAGTAACACTGAAGCTTTCTTT,CASSYWPRSNTEAFF
TRBJ2-3,TRBV7-8,many,-,TGTGCCAGCAGCTTAGTAAGGCCAGGGAGTGGTGCAGATACGCAGTATTTT,CASSLVRPGSGADTQYF
TRBJ2-1,TRBV9,-,TRBD2,TGTGCCAGCAGCGCCAGCGGGGGTTCCTACAATGAGCAGTTCTTC,CASSASGGSYNEQFF
TRBJ1-1,TRBV12-3/TRBV12-4,-,-,TGTGCCAGCAGTTCCCGTGGAGGGGCTAGTGAAGCTTTCTTT,CASSSRGGASEAFF
TRBJ1-5,TRBV2,many,-,TGTGCCAGCAGTGGGTCGTCTAGCAATCAGCCCCAGCATTTT,CASSGSSSNQPQHF
TRBJ2-2,TRBV7-9,many,-,TGTGCCAGCAGCTTAGCGTTGGGTAACACCGGGGAGCTGTTTTTT,CASSLALGNTGELFF
TRBJ2-1,TRBV29-1,many,-,TGCAGCGTTGAAGTTTTAGGCTACAAGGAGCAGTTCTTC,CSVEVLGYKEQFF
TRBJ2-5,TRBV25-1,few,-,TGTGCCAGCAGAAGGGGAGGTCAAGAGACCCAGTACTTC,CASRRGGQETQYF
TRBJ1-3,TRBV20-1,-,-,TGCAGTGCGGCAGACAATCACTCTGGAAACACCATATATTTT,CSAADNHSGNTIYF
TRBJ2-3,TRBV20-1,many,-,TGCAGTGCCCCGTTGATGGAGTACACAGATACGCAGTATTTT,CSAPLMEYTDTQYF
TRBJ1-2,TRBV5-1,many,-,TGCGCCAGCAGCTTTGGGGGAACTAACTATGGCTACACCTTC,CASSFGGTNYGYTF
TRBJ1-2,TRBV12-3/TRBV12-4,-,TRBD1,TGTGCCAGCACCCCAAGCCCGGACAGGTGGTATGGCTACACCTTC,CASTPSPDRWYGYTF
TRBJ2-3,TRBV20-1,few,-,TGCAGTGCTAGAGTGTCGGGGTATACGCAGTATTTT,CSARVSGYTQYF
TRBJ2-1,TRBV6-4,-,-,TGTGCCAGCAGTCCCTGGGGGCCTGTCGACAATGAGCAGTTCTTC,CASSPWGPVDNEQFF
TRBJ1-1,TRBV7-9,many,-,TGTGCCAGCAGCTTAACAGCGAACACTGAAGCTTTCTTT,CASSLTANTEAFF
TRBJ2-5,TRBV29-1,-,TRBD1,TGCAGCGTTGAGGTGACAGGGAACCAAGAGACCCAGTACTTC,CSVEVTGNQETQYF
TRBJ1-2,TRBV29-1,few,-,TGCAGCGTTAGGGGATTGAGTCGGGTGTACACCTTC,CSVRGLSRVYTF
TRBJ1-2,TRBV3-1,-,-,TGTGCCAGCAGCCAAGACGTAACTACAGGGAGGATCTATGGCTACACCTTC,CASSQDVTTGRIYGYTF